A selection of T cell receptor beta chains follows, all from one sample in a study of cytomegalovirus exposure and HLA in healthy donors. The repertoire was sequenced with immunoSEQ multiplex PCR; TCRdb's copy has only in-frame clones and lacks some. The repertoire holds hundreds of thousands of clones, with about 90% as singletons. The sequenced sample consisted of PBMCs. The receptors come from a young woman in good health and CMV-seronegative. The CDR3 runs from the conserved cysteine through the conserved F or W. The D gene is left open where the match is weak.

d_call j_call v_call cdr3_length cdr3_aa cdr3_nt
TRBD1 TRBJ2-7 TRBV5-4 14 CASSPWDRTYEQYF TGTGCCAGCAGCCCGTGGGACAGGACCTACGAGCAGTACTTC
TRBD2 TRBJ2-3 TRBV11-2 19 CASSLDRQTSGESTDTQYF TGTGCCAGCAGCTTAGATCGACAAACTAGCGGGGAAAGCACAGATACGCAGTATTTT
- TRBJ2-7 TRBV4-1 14 CASSLRGGSYEQYF TGCGCCAGCAGCCTAAGGGGGGGATCCTACGAGCAGTACTTC
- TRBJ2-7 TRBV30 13 CAWSRQVAYEQYF TGTGCCTGGAGTCGGCAGGTAGCCTACGAGCAGTACTTC
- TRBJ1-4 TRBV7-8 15 CASSLARGGYEKLFF TGTGCCAGCAGCTTAGCGCGGGGGGGCTATGAAAAACTGTTTTTT
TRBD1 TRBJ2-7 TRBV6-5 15 CASSYSPGQGWEQYF TGTGCCAGCAGTTACTCTCCGGGACAGGGGTGGGAGCAGTACTTC
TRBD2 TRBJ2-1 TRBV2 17 CASRDIWTSGFHNEQFF TGTGCCAGCAGGGATATCTGGACTAGCGGGTTTCACAATGAGCAGTTCTTC
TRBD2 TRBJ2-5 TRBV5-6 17 CASSLGRLAGGVETQYF TGTGCCAGCAGCTTGGGTCGGCTAGCGGGGGGCGTTGAGACCCAGTACTTC
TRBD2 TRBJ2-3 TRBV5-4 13 CASSSAGADTQYF TGTGCCAGCAGCTCAGCGGGGGCCGATACGCAGTATTTT
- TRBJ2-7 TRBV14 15 CASSQEGAGFAEQYF TGTGCCAGCAGCCAGGAGGGGGCGGGTTTTGCCGAGCAGTACTTC
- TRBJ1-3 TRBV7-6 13 CASSSGSGNTIYF TGTGCCAGCAGCTCCGGGTCTGGAAACACCATATATTTT
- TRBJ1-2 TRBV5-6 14 CATSSTGQAYGYTF TGTGCCACCTCGAGTACGGGACAAGCCTATGGCTACACCTTC
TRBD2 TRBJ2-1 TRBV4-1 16 CASSPRETSRRDEQFF TGCGCCAGCAGCCCCCGTGAGACTAGCAGAAGAGATGAGCAGTTCTTC
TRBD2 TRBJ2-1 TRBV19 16 CASIPSAGGRYNEQFF TGTGCCAGTATACCGTCAGCGGGGGGGCGATACAATGAGCAGTTCTTC
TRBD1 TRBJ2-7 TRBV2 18 CASSEALPWAGGPYEQYF TGTGCCAGCAGTGAAGCGCTTCCTTGGGCAGGGGGACCCTACGAGCAGTACTTC
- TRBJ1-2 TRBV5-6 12 CASSQGNYGYTF TGTGCCAGCAGCCAGGGCAACTATGGCTACACCTTC